These T cell receptor beta chains were read from a single sample in a study of cytomegalovirus exposure and HLA in healthy donors. TCRdb's copy holds only in-frame clones and misses some; the assay was immunoSEQ multiplex PCR. Of some 160,000 clones in the sample, around 77% were seen once. Sequences were obtained from PBMCs. The source of these receptors is a man aged 60 to 75 in good health and CMV-seronegative. CDR3s include the opening cysteine and the closing phenylalanine or tryptophan. A D gene is named only where the DNA matches it firmly. Part of the rows lack a size; the others show once, few, many or a class for expanded clones.

v_call: TRBV7-6
d_call: TRBD1
clone_size: once
j_call: TRBJ1-3
cdr3_aa: CASSFDRDVRNTIYF
cdr3_nt: TGTGCCAGCAGCTTTGACAGGGATGTTCGGAACACCATATATTTT

v_call: TRBV6-6
d_call: .
clone_size: .
j_call: TRBJ2-3
cdr3_aa: CASSTAGLGPDTQYF
cdr3_nt: TGTGCCAGCAGCACGGCGGGGCTAGGCCCAGATACGCAGTATTTT

v_call: TRBV5-1
d_call: TRBD1
clone_size: .
j_call: TRBJ2-3
cdr3_aa: CASGQGPRGDTQYF
cdr3_nt: TGCGCCAGCGGACAGGGCCCCCGCGGAGATACGCAGTATTTT

v_call: TRBV6-1
d_call: .
clone_size: .
j_call: TRBJ2-5
cdr3_aa: CASRAGLQETQYF
cdr3_nt: TGTGCCAGCAGGGCGGGACTCCAAGAGACCCAGTACTTC

v_call: TRBV19
d_call: .
clone_size: .
j_call: TRBJ1-4
cdr3_aa: CASSSNPPGGYEKLFF
cdr3_nt: TGTGCCAGTAGTTCTAACCCCCCGGGGGGATATGAAAAACTGTTTTTT

v_call: TRBV4-3
d_call: TRBD2
clone_size: few
j_call: TRBJ2-7
cdr3_aa: CASSQGLAGRYEQYF
cdr3_nt: TGCGCCAGCAGCCAAGGACTAGCGGGACGCTACGAGCAGTACTTC

v_call: TRBV6-1
d_call: TRBD1
clone_size: .
j_call: TRBJ1-4
cdr3_aa: CASSERRDRNEKLFF
cdr3_nt: TGTGCCAGCAGTGAACGCAGGGACAGGAATGAAAAACTGTTTTTT

v_call: TRBV7-2
d_call: .
clone_size: .
j_call: TRBJ1-1
cdr3_aa: CASSLRGGTEAFF
cdr3_nt: TGTGCCAGCAGCTTACGGGGAGGGACTGAAGCTTTCTTT

v_call: TRBV4-3
d_call: TRBD1
clone_size: .
j_call: TRBJ1-2
cdr3_aa: CASSQEGRGNYGYTF
cdr3_nt: TGCGCCAGCAGCCAAGAGGGCAGGGGGAACTATGGCTACACCTTC

v_call: TRBV29-1
d_call: TRBD2
clone_size: .
j_call: TRBJ2-7
cdr3_aa: CSVEEGSGGSYEQYF
cdr3_nt: TGCAGCGTTGAAGAAGGGTCGGGAGGTTCCTACGAGCAGTACTTC

v_call: TRBV19
d_call: TRBD1
clone_size: .
j_call: TRBJ2-3
cdr3_aa: CASRRRQGVAADTQYF
cdr3_nt: TGTGCCAGTAGGCGGCGACAGGGAGTGGCGGCAGATACGCAGTATTTT

v_call: TRBV7-8
d_call: TRBD1
clone_size: .
j_call: TRBJ2-2
cdr3_aa: CASRQTGGEETGELFF
cdr3_nt: TGTGCCAGCAGGCAGACAGGGGGCGAAGAAACCGGGGAGCTGTTTTTT

v_call: TRBV19
d_call: TRBD1
clone_size: once
j_call: TRBJ1-5
cdr3_aa: CASSPRTGGNQPQHF
cdr3_nt: TGTGCCAGTAGTCCCCGGACAGGGGGCAATCAGCCCCAGCATTTT

v_call: TRBV2
d_call: .
clone_size: .
j_call: TRBJ2-7
cdr3_aa: CASTDGGPYEQYF
cdr3_nt: TGTGCCAGCACCGATGGGGGCCCCTACGAGCAGTACTTC

v_call: TRBV7-9
d_call: TRBD1
clone_size: .
j_call: TRBJ1-6
cdr3_aa: CASSQDRGFSPLHF
cdr3_nt: TGTGCCAGCAGCCAGGACAGGGGGTTTTCACCCCTCCACTTT

v_call: TRBV4-1
d_call: .
clone_size: .
j_call: TRBJ2-1
cdr3_aa: CASSPPRVLNEQFF
cdr3_nt: TGCGCCAGCAGCCCCCCACGGGTTTTGAATGAGCAGTTCTTC

v_call: TRBV29-1
d_call: TRBD1
clone_size: .
j_call: TRBJ1-5
cdr3_aa: CSAGTGRDQPQNF
cdr3_nt: TGCAGCGCAGGGACAGGGCGCGATCAGCCCCAGAATTTT

v_call: TRBV18
d_call: .
clone_size: few
j_call: TRBJ1-1
cdr3_aa: CASSPVAVMNTEAFF
cdr3_nt: TGTGCCAGCTCACCAGTCGCAGTAATGAACACTGAAGCTTTCTTT

v_call: TRBV2
d_call: .
clone_size: .
j_call: TRBJ1-2
cdr3_aa: CASSETLGVYDYGYTF
cdr3_nt: TGTGCCAGCAGTGAAACCCTAGGGGTTTACGACTATGGCTACACCTTC

v_call: TRBV29-1
d_call: .
clone_size: .
j_call: TRBJ2-2
cdr3_aa: CSVARRLAGNTGELFF
cdr3_nt: TGCAGCGTTGCCCGACGTCTGGCAGGGAACACCGGGGAGCTGTTTTTT

v_call: TRBV6-5
d_call: .
clone_size: .
j_call: TRBJ1-5
cdr3_aa: CASSYLADQPQNF
cdr3_nt: TGTGCCAGCAGTTACCTAGCGGATCAGCCCCAGAATTTT

v_call: TRBV5-4
d_call: TRBD2
clone_size: .
j_call: TRBJ2-1
cdr3_aa: CASSFPGRALGEQFF
cdr3_nt: TGTGCCAGCAGCTTTCCCGGGAGGGCCTTGGGGGAGCAGTTCTTC

v_call: TRBV5-6
d_call: .
clone_size: .
j_call: TRBJ2-6
cdr3_aa: CASSLRGTAALSGANVLTF
cdr3_nt: TGTGCCAGCAGCTTACGAGGGACTGCAGCGTTGTCTGGGGCCAACGTCCTGACTTTC

v_call: TRBV18
d_call: .
clone_size: .
j_call: TRBJ1-5
cdr3_aa: CASSITIGPNNQPQHF
cdr3_nt: TGTGCCAGCTCAATCACCATTGGTCCGAACAACCAGCCCCAGCATTTT

v_call: TRBV5-1
d_call: .
clone_size: .
j_call: TRBJ1-4
cdr3_aa: CASSLALSNEKLFF
cdr3_nt: TGCGCCAGCAGCTTGGCCCTGTCTAATGAAAAACTGTTTTTT

v_call: TRBV29-1
d_call: .
clone_size: .
j_call: TRBJ2-2
cdr3_aa: CSVAGGLPGELFF
cdr3_nt: TGCAGCGTTGCGGGTGGCCTCCCCGGGGAGCTGTTTTTT

v_call: TRBV7-9
d_call: TRBD1
clone_size: .
j_call: TRBJ2-5
cdr3_aa: CASSLTGGEKTQYF
cdr3_nt: TGTGCCAGCAGCCTGACAGGGGGCGAGAAGACCCAGTACTTC

v_call: TRBV28
d_call: TRBD1
clone_size: .
j_call: TRBJ1-3
cdr3_aa: CATKGANSGNTIYF
cdr3_nt: TGTGCCACCAAGGGGGCTAATAGTGGAAACACCATATATTTT

v_call: TRBV9
d_call: TRBD1
clone_size: once
j_call: TRBJ1-6
cdr3_aa: CASSSPQGVQDSPLHF
cdr3_nt: TGTGCCAGCAGCTCACCACAGGGGGTGCAGGATTCACCCCTCCACTTT

v_call: TRBV6-5
d_call: .
clone_size: .
j_call: TRBJ1-4
cdr3_aa: CASSSDWAATNEKLFF
cdr3_nt: TGTGCCAGCAGTTCAGATTGGGCCGCAACTAATGAAAAACTGTTTTTT

v_call: TRBV27
d_call: TRBD2
clone_size: .
j_call: TRBJ2-3
cdr3_aa: CASSRTGTSGMSTDTQYF
cdr3_nt: TGTGCCAGCAGCCGAACTGGGACTAGCGGGATGAGCACAGATACGCAGTATTTT

v_call: TRBV5-1
d_call: .
clone_size: .
j_call: TRBJ2-3
cdr3_aa: CASSLGGGGGADTQYF
cdr3_nt: TGCGCCAGCAGCTTAGGTGGTGGTGGGGGCGCAGATACGCAGTATTTT

v_call: TRBV15
d_call: TRBD1
clone_size: .
j_call: TRBJ2-5
cdr3_aa: CATSIITGGETQYF
cdr3_nt: TGTGCCACCAGCATCATTACAGGGGGAGAGACCCAGTACTTC

v_call: TRBV2
d_call: TRBD1
clone_size: .
j_call: TRBJ2-2
cdr3_aa: CASKTGPGELFF
cdr3_nt: TGTGCCAGCAAGACAGGGCCCGGGGAGCTGTTTTTT

v_call: TRBV5-6
d_call: .
clone_size: once
j_call: TRBJ2-7
cdr3_aa: CASSVDRHEQYF
cdr3_nt: TGTGCCAGCAGCGTAGACAGGCACGAGCAGTACTTC

v_call: TRBV4-3
d_call: TRBD1
clone_size: .
j_call: TRBJ2-4
cdr3_aa: CASSQELVLTGQLAKNIQYF
cdr3_nt: TGCGCCAGCAGCCAAGAATTAGTTTTGACGGGACAGCTAGCCAAAAACATTCAGTACTTC

v_call: TRBV29-1
d_call: TRBD1
clone_size: .
j_call: TRBJ1-2
cdr3_aa: CSVQGETGGYTF
cdr3_nt: TGCAGCGTACAGGGGGAAACCGGGGGCTACACCTTC

v_call: TRBV5-1
d_call: .
clone_size: .
j_call: TRBJ1-6
cdr3_aa: CASSLERGSGNSPLNF
cdr3_nt: TGCGCCAGCAGCTTGGAAAGGGGTTCCGGTAATTCACCCCTCAACTTT

v_call: TRBV2
d_call: .
clone_size: .
j_call: TRBJ1-2
cdr3_aa: CASSVVTEAGYTF
cdr3_nt: TGTGCCAGCAGTGTAGTTACCGAGGCTGGCTACACCTTC

v_call: TRBV5-1
d_call: .
clone_size: .
j_call: TRBJ1-5
cdr3_aa: CASSLGPGVNNQPQNF
cdr3_nt: TGCGCCAGCAGCTTGGGACCCGGGGTCAACAATCAGCCCCAGAATTTT

v_call: TRBV6-5
d_call: TRBD2
clone_size: .
j_call: TRBJ2-1
cdr3_aa: CASSYSMGLAGNEQFF
cdr3_nt: TGTGCCAGCAGTTACTCGATGGGACTAGCGGGCAATGAGCAGTTCTTC

v_call: TRBV11-3
d_call: .
clone_size: .
j_call: TRBJ1-5
cdr3_aa: CASSLDIAGSNQPQHF
cdr3_nt: TGTGCCAGCAGCTTAGATATCGCAGGGAGCAATCAGCCCCAGCATTTT

v_call: TRBV6-6
d_call: TRBD1
clone_size: .
j_call: TRBJ2-6
cdr3_aa: CASSARTGDGANVLTF
cdr3_nt: TGTGCCAGCAGTGCTAGGACAGGGGACGGGGCCAACGTCCTGACTTTC

v_call: TRBV6-5
d_call: .
clone_size: .
j_call: TRBJ1-2
cdr3_aa: CASRALGANYGYTF
cdr3_nt: TGTGCCAGCAGAGCGCTTGGAGCTAACTATGGCTACACCTTC

v_call: TRBV19
d_call: TRBD1
clone_size: .
j_call: TRBJ1-4
cdr3_aa: CASLDRGGDEKLFF
cdr3_nt: TGTGCCAGCCTCGACAGGGGGGGAGATGAAAAACTGTTTTTT

v_call: TRBV5-8
d_call: TRBD1
clone_size: few
j_call: TRBJ1-3
cdr3_aa: CASSPTGTAAGNTIYF
cdr3_nt: TGTGCCAGCAGCCCCACCGGGACAGCCGCTGGAAACACCATATATTTT